These 22 T cell receptor beta chains were all obtained from the same sample, sequenced in a study of OX40 agonist ivuxolimab in advanced cancers. Clones were sequenced by immunoSEQ multiplex PCR, and TCRdb holds only the in-frame ones, with some missing. The profile shows about 9,000 clones, under 85% of them singletons. The sequences come from CD4+ or CD8+ T cells sorted from blood, collected in a trial of the OX40 agonist ivuxolimab. The receptors come from an adult with an advanced solid tumor such as melanoma, head and neck, liver or kidney cancer.

This clone is medium-sized (0.01 to 0.1%) by share. The rearrangement uses TRBV5-4 and TRBJ2-5; possibly TRBD2 for D (6 bases). V was shortened by 3 bases and J by 4 bases, with 16 bases between the two germline ends. Germline lookup yields CDR1 SGHNT and CDR2 YYREEE (reference sequence). The CDR3 runs 15 residues. This CDR3 reads CASSSGTHRGETQYF. CDR3 DNA sequence: TGTGCCAGCAGCTCCGGGACTCACCGGGGAGAGACCCAGTACTTC. Full variable domain (remainder filled in from reference TRBV5-4 and TRBJ2-5): ETGVTQSPTHLIKTRGQQVTLRCSSQSGHNTVSWYQQALGQGPQFIFQYYREEENGRGNFPPRFSGLQFPNYSSELNVNALELDDSALYLCASSSGTHRGETQYFGPGTRLLVL.

The chain links TRBV6-6 to TRBJ1-2, with D maybe TRBD1 (6 bases). V lost 6 bases and J 3 bases, leaving 11 bases between the germline ends. The CDR3 is 13 amino acids. In germline, CDR1 is MNHNY, CDR2 SVGAGI (reference sequence). CDR3 protein: CASRWGPYYGYTF. The CDR3 DNA reads TGTGCCAGCAGATGGGGGCCCTACTATGGCTACACCTTC.

CDR3 DNA sequence: TGTGCCAGCAGCCAAGATAGGGCAGGGTTGGGCAATGAGCAGTTCTTC. It translates to CASSQDRAGLGNEQFF. The V and J genes are TRBV14 and TRBJ2-1; D possibly corresponds to TRBD1 (5 bases). Germline V gene sequence: CDR1 SGHDN, CDR2 FVKESK. This CDR3 contains 16 residues. The germline V and J ends were trimmed by 0 bases and 6 bases, with 15 bases remaining between them.

The chain recombines TRBV11-2 with TRBJ1-1; the D is unclear. The V end lost 1 base, the J end lost 2 bases, and 11 bases lay between the germline ends. This CDR3 has 15 residues. Germline CDR1 SGHAT, CDR2 FQNNGV. The chain's CDR3 is CASSLGGWSNTEAFF. In nucleotides, the CDR3 is TGTGCCAGCAGCTTAGGGGGTTGGAGTAACACTGAAGCTTTCTTT.

The V and J genes are TRBV6-5 and TRBJ1-1, with D possibly matching TRBD1 (5 bases). V lost 5 bases to trimming and J lost 7 bases, with 14 bases between them. Germline V CDR1 and CDR2: MNHEY, SVGAGI. The CDR3 contains 13 residues. In DNA, the CDR3 is TGTGCCAGCAGTCCCTCGGGGGGGGTTGAAGCTTTCTTT. Its translation: CASSPSGGVEAFF.

The CDR3 is CSVRDRGDYGYTF. The CDR3 DNA is TGCAGCGTAAGAGACAGGGGTGACTATGGCTACACCTTC. The chain uses TRBV29-1 and TRBJ1-2; 8 bases align to TRBD1. This CDR3 is built from 13 residues. Per the germline V gene, CDR1 is SQVTM and CDR2 is ANQGSEA. With 6 bases clipped from V and 3 bases from J, the junction kept 6 bases outside the gene matches.

Here the CDR3 DNA reads TGTGCCAGCTCCATTTCGGGGGGGACCTACGAGCAGTACTTC. Its translation is CASSISGGTYEQYF. The chain links TRBV27 to TRBJ2-7, with TRBD2 matching over 8 bases. The CDR3 is 14 amino acids. CDR1 and CDR2 (germline): MNHEY, SMNVEV (reference sequence). V lost 8 bases, J lost 2 bases, and 8 bases stayed unmatched.

The chain combines TRBV5-8 with TRBJ2-7; 7 bases fit TRBD1. V lost 2 bases, J lost 6 bases, and 8 bases stayed unmatched. Germline V gene lookup returns CDR1 SGHTS and CDR2 YDEGEE. The CDR3 has 14 residues. The CDR3 DNA sequence: TGTGCCAGCAGCTTTCGAGACAGGGTGATCGAGCAGTACTTC. Protein: CASSFRDRVIEQYF.

This chain uses TRBV5-1 with TRBJ1-4; 7 bases line up with TRBD1. The CDR3 has 14 residues. The junction had 7 bases not matched to a gene; V was cut back by 4 bases and J by 7 bases. Germline V gene lookup returns CDR1 SGHRS and CDR2 YFSETQ. CDR3 nucleotides: TGCGCCAGCAGCCTCAAGACAGGGTTTGAAAAACTGTTTTTT. Encoded protein: CASSLKTGFEKLFF. The full variable domain, rest sourced from reference TRBV5-1 and TRBJ1-4, is KAGVTQTPRYLIKTRGQQVTLSCSPISGHRSVSWYQQTPGQGLQFLFEYFSETQRNKGNFPGRFSGRQFSNSRSEMNVSTLELGDSALYLCASSLKTGFEKLFFGSGTQLSVL.

The genes are TRBV29-1 and TRBJ1-2; perhaps TRBD1 as D (5 bases). The germline V and J ends were trimmed by 7 bases and 0 bases, with 18 bases remaining between them. CDR3 length: 15 residues. Germline V gene data show CDR1 as SQVTM and CDR2 as ANQGSEA. DNA of the CDR3: TGCAGCGCCGTCGGGGACGGGGCACCTAACTATGGCTACACCTTC. Translation gives CSAVGDGAPNYGYTF.

The chain's CDR3 is CASSDTGIGYGYTF. CDR3 nucleotides: TGTGCCAGCAGTGACACCGGGATCGGCTATGGCTACACCTTC. The chain carries TRBV2 and TRBJ1-2; D is unresolved. Trimming cost V 3 bases and J 4 bases, with 12 bases left between them. Germline V CDR1 and CDR2: SNHLY, FYNNEI. The CDR3 length is 14 residues.

The chain links TRBV19 to TRBJ1-2; D ambiguous. CDR1 LNHDA and CDR2 SQIVND come from the germline V gene (reference sequence). The CDR3 sequence is 14 residues long. V was clipped by 5 bases and J by 4 bases, with 14 bases between them. CDR3 sequence: CASSPTKGPYGYTF. Here the CDR3 DNA reads TGTGCCAGTAGTCCAACCAAGGGCCCCTATGGCTACACCTTC.

The genes are TRBV18 and TRBJ2-5; 10 bases line up with TRBD2. The germline gives CDR1 KGHSH, CDR2 LQKENI. V was pared by 3 bases and J by 4 bases, with 11 bases of the junction left unmatched. The CDR3 loop spans 17 amino acids. CDR3 coding DNA: TGTGCCAGCTCACCGTCCAGCGGGGGGGCCGAAGGAGAGACCCAGTACTTC. Its protein product is CASSPSSGGAEGETQYF. Variable domain in full (rest from reference TRBV18 and TRBJ2-5): NAGVMQNPRHLVRRRGQEARLRCSPMKGHSHVYWYRQLPEEGLKFMVYLQKENIIDESGMPKERFSAEFPKEGPSILRIQQVVRGDSAAYFCASSPSSGGAEGETQYFGPGTRLLVL.

The V call is TRBV15, the J call TRBJ1-5, with D uncertain. Between the trimmed V and J ends, which lost 0 bases and 4 bases, there was a span of 1 base. Germline values: CDR1 LNHNV, CDR2 YYDKDF (reference sequence). This CDR3 contains 12 residues. The CDR3 spells CATSRDNQPQHF. CDR3 bases: TGTGCCACCAGCAGAGATAATCAGCCCCAGCATTTT.

The genes are TRBV5-1 and TRBJ1-2; D is possibly TRBD1 (5 bases). The CDR3 is 12 amino acids. Deletions cut 3 bases from V and 8 bases from J, with 11 bases between. Per the germline V gene, CDR1 is SGHRS and CDR2 is YFSETQ. CDR3 in DNA: TGCGCCAGCAGCTGGGGGAACCGGGGCTACACCTTC. Its protein is CASSWGNRGYTF. The whole variable domain, filled in from reference TRBV5-1 and TRBJ1-2, reads KAGVTQTPRYLIKTRGQQVTLSCSPISGHRSVSWYQQTPGQGLQFLFEYFSETQRNKGNFPGRFSGRQFSNSRSEMNVSTLELGDSALYLCASSWGNRGYTFGSGTRLTVV.

This chain connects TRBV9 to TRBJ1-2, with TRBD1 matching 8 bases. The CDR3 has 13 residues. V lost 3 bases to trimming and J lost 8 bases; unmatched junction nucleotides: 6. Germline V gives CDR1 SGDLS, CDR2 YYNGEE. The CDR3 DNA reads TGTGCCAGCAGCGCGCAGGGGGCACGAGGCTACACCTTC. Translated: CASSAQGARGYTF.

This chain connects TRBV25-1 to TRBJ1-1; no reliable D call. V dropped 1 base and J dropped 0 bases, with 9 bases sitting between them. The CDR3 is made up of 15 amino acids. CDR1 is MGHDK, CDR2 SYGVNS, per germline. CDR3 sequence reads: CASSESQDVNTEAFF. The DNA of the CDR3 is TGTGCCAGCAGTGAATCTCAGGATGTGAACACTGAAGCTTTCTTT. Full variable domain (outside the CDR3, taken from reference TRBV25-1 and TRBJ1-1): EADIYQTPRYLVIGTGKKITLECSQTMGHDKMYWYQQDPGMELHLIHYSYGVNSTEKGDLSSESTVSRIRTEHFPLTLESARPSHTSQYLCASSESQDVNTEAFFGQGTRLTVV.

This clone is labeled medium-sized. The chain uses TRBV29-1 and TRBJ2-3; weak D call: TRBD2 (6 bases). Trimming removed 4 bases at V and 3 bases at J, with 14 bases between. The CDR3 spans 14 residues. Per germline, CDR1 SQVTM and CDR2 ANQGSEA. The CDR3 protein is CSVGGEDWTDTQYF. The CDR3 DNA is TGCAGCGTTGGGGGGGAAGATTGGACAGATACGCAGTATTTT.

By proportion, this clone is medium-sized. For the CDR3, the DNA is TGCGCCAGCACAAAGGGAGGTTACACTGAAGCTTTCTTT. Protein: CASTKGGYTEAFF. The V call is TRBV10-2, the J call TRBJ1-1; no reliable D call. V lost 7 bases and J 3 bases, leaving 12 bases between the germline ends. Germline lookup yields CDR1 WSHSY and CDR2 SAAADI. The CDR3 spans 13 residues.

CDR3 residues: CASSIPGTLYNEQFF. The CDR3 DNA follows: TGTGCCAGTAGTATCCCTGGGACTCTCTACAATGAGCAGTTCTTC. This rearrangement joins TRBV19 to TRBJ2-1; maybe TRBD2 (6 bases). CDR3 length: 15 amino acids. V was clipped by 3 bases and J by 3 bases, with 12 bases between them. Looked up from germline, CDR1 is LNHDA and CDR2 is SQIVND (reference sequence).

The rearrangement uses TRBV13 and TRBJ2-7; no clear D. Trimming removed 1 base from V and 1 base from J, with 8 bases in between. The CDR3 contains 14 residues. In germline, CDR1 is PRHDT, CDR2 FYEKMQ (reference sequence). DNA for the CDR3: TGTGCCAGCAGCTTAGAGGCTCCTTCCTACGAGCAGTACTTC. Its translation: CASSLEAPSYEQYF.

The V call is TRBV9, the J call TRBJ2-3; D is ambiguous. The germline CDR1 and CDR2 sequences are SGDLS and YYNGEE. The CDR3 loop spans 14 amino acids. Trimming pared 3 bases from V and 5 bases from J, leaving 13 bases between. The CDR3 loop is CASSDRYAGDTQYF. The DNA of the CDR3 is TGTGCCAGCAGCGACCGATATGCTGGAGATACGCAGTATTTT.